The 21 T cell receptor beta chains below were found in one sample sequenced in a study of blood T cell repertoires in COVID-19. Data came from immunoSEQ multiplex PCR; TCRdb stores just in-frame clones and leaves some out. The table records around 230,000 clones, roughly 86% of them present only once. The material sequenced was PBMCs or T cells enriched from blood (not recorded which). The receptors were gathered from a woman aged 25 to 45 with acute COVID-19.

V usage is TRBV3-1 (or the pseudogene TRBV3-2) and J usage is TRBJ1-2; D not certain. CDR3 length: 15 residues. Germline V lookup: CDR1 LGHDT, CDR2 YNNKEL (reference sequence). Trimming stripped 0 bases from V and 4 bases from J, with 12 bases between. Written as DNA, the CDR3 is TGTGCCAGCAGCCAAGATTGGGGAGGTAGCTATGGCTACACCTTC. Its protein is CASSQDWGGSYGYTF.

The rearrangement joins TRBV20-1 to TRBJ1-1, with D unresolved. V was cut by 6 bases and J by 2 bases, with 7 bases left in between. CDR1 is DFQATT, CDR2 SNEGSKA, per germline (reference sequence). CDR3 length equals 11 residues. The CDR3 loop reads CSADTNTEAFF. The CDR3 nucleotides read TGCAGTGCAGACACCAACACTGAAGCTTTCTTT.

CDR3 DNA sequence: TGCGCCAGCAGCTCGCAACAGGGGGAGGCCTACGAGCAGTACTTC. Protein: CASSSQQGEAYEQYF. The rearrangement links TRBV5-1 to TRBJ2-7, with 8 positions matching TRBD1. The CDR3 spans 15 residues. CDR1 is SGHRS, CDR2 YFSETQ, per germline. The V gene end was trimmed by 3 bases and the J gene end by 2 bases; junction bases not matched to a gene: 7.

The rearrangement uses TRBV5-6 and TRBJ1-1; D is unclear. V was pared by 4 bases and J by 1 base, with 11 bases between. The V gene's germline CDR1 is SGHDT and CDR2 YYEEEE. The CDR3 sequence is 14 residues long. CDR3 sequence: CASSLRRRNTEAFF. The DNA of the CDR3 is TGTGCCAGCAGCCTCCGGAGGAGGAACACTGAAGCTTTCTTT.

This clone has just one count. V and J are TRBV30 and TRBJ2-7; TRBD1 is a possible D gene (5 bases). Trimming removed 2 bases at V and 1 base at J, with 6 bases between. CDR3 size: 12 residues. Per germline, CDR1 GTSNPN and CDR2 SVGIG (reference sequence). Here the CDR3 reads CAWSPGSYEQYF. CDR3 DNA sequence: TGTGCCTGGAGTCCAGGGTCCTACGAGCAGTACTTC.

The V call is TRBV7-8, the J call TRBJ1-1; 9 bases align to TRBD1. The CDR3 is 15 residues long. V was pared by 1 base and J by 4 bases, with 4 bases of the junction left unmatched. Per the germline V gene, CDR1 is SGHVS and CDR2 is FQNEAQ. In DNA, the CDR3 is TGTGCCAGCAGCTTAGGACAGGGGGTTCGCACTGAAGCTTTCTTT. It translates to CASSLGQGVRTEAFF.

This clone was counted once. The chain has TRBV5-1 and TRBJ1-1; TRBD1 aligns across 10 bases. The CDR3 totals 16 residues. In germline, CDR1 is SGHRS, CDR2 YFSETQ. The trim removed 4 bases at V and 5 bases at J, leaving 11 bases unmatched. The CDR3 protein is CASSPSGTGVRTEAFF. The CDR3 nucleotides read TGCGCCAGCAGCCCTTCCGGGACAGGGGTGAGAACTGAAGCTTTCTTT.

The chain joins TRBV5-6 to TRBJ2-3, with TRBD2 matching over 7 bases. After removal of 1 base from V and 4 bases from J, the junction contained 9 bases not matched to a gene. Per the germline V gene, CDR1 is SGHDT and CDR2 is YYEEEE. This CDR3 has 16 residues. CDR3 DNA: TGTGCCAGCAGCTTGATAAGGGGCGCGGGGGCAGATACGCAGTATTTT. It translates to CASSLIRGAGADTQYF.

In regard to this clone: Other DNA sequences in this sample translate to the same CDR3. The chain joins TRBV2 to TRBJ1-6, with 9 bases lining up with TRBD1. The V segment lost 8 bases and the J segment 6 bases; nucleotides outside the gene matches: 5. This CDR3 comprises 14 residues. Germline V lookup: CDR1 SNHLY, CDR2 FYNNEI. CDR3 sequence reads: CASSVGQGNSPLHF. CDR3 in DNA: TGTGCCAGCTCGGTGGGACAGGGTAATTCACCCCTCCACTTT.

The rearrangement uses TRBV25-1 and TRBJ2-7; unclear D gene. There are 13 residues in the CDR3. Germline values: CDR1 MGHDK, CDR2 SYGVNS. The germline V and J ends were trimmed by 4 bases and 6 bases, with 13 bases remaining between them. The CDR3, as DNA: TGTGCCAGCAGTGTAGCTCCGCTGGGCGAGCAGTACTTC. Amino acid sequence: CASSVAPLGEQYF.

CDR3 bases: TGTGCCAGCAGCGTAGGAGGGAATGGCTACACCTTC. Amino acids: CASSVGGNGYTF. The chain employs TRBV9 and TRBJ1-2; D ambiguous. Trimming removed 0 bases from V and 6 bases from J, with 6 bases in between. The CDR3 contains 12 residues. The germline gives CDR1 SGDLS, CDR2 YYNGEE.

The CDR3 DNA follows: TGTGCCAGCACGGACAGGGGATCTGGCTACACCTTC. Protein product: CASTDRGSGYTF. This chain uses TRBV5-6 with TRBJ1-2, with 9 bases matching TRBD1. Germline CDR1 SGHDT, CDR2 YYEEEE. Losses at the gene ends were 6 bases for V and 7 bases for J; bases not matched to a gene: 4. The CDR3 runs to 12 residues. Full variable domain (remainder filled in from reference TRBV5-6 and TRBJ1-2): DAGVTQSPTHLIKTRGQQVTLRCSPKSGHDTVSWYQQALGQGPQFIFQYYEEEERQRGNFPDRFSGHQFPNYSSELNVNALLLGDSALYLCASTDRGSGYTFGSGTRLTVV.

The V gene is TRBV6-6, the J gene TRBJ1-6; 8 nucleotides match TRBD1. The CDR3 spans 15 residues. CDR1 and CDR2 from the germline V gene are MNHNY and SVGAGI (reference sequence). V shed 5 bases, J shed 8 bases, and the junction held 8 bases outside the gene matches. The CDR3 DNA is TGTGCCAGCAGTGACGGACAGGGACGGGATTCACCCCTCCACTTT. Protein product: CASSDGQGRDSPLHF.

The rearrangement links TRBV24-1 to TRBJ2-4, with D hard to call. V lost 6 bases to trimming and J lost 2 bases, with 7 bases between them. Germline V lookup: CDR1 KGHDR, CDR2 SFDVKD. The CDR3 loop spans 13 amino acids. The CDR3 is CATSSPSKNIQYF. DNA of the CDR3: TGTGCCACCAGTAGCCCTTCCAAAAACATTCAGTACTTC.

This chain links TRBV29-1 with TRBJ2-1; tentatively, D is TRBD2 (6 bases). This CDR3 is built from 18 residues. The V gene's germline CDR1 is SQVTM and CDR2 ANQGSEA. Trimming cost V 0 bases and J 0 bases, with 18 bases left between them. CDR3 protein: CSVEDWRGQQISYNEQFF. The CDR3 DNA follows: TGCAGCGTTGAAGATTGGAGGGGCCAACAAATCTCCTACAATGAGCAGTTCTTC.

This sequence joins TRBV6-4 and TRBJ2-3; a weak D match, TRBD2 (6 bases). This CDR3 spans 13 amino acids. The V and J ends lost 6 bases and 3 bases respectively, with 10 bases between them. The germline CDR1 and CDR2 sequences are MRHNA and SNTAGT. The CDR3 coding sequence is TGTGCCAGCAGGGCAGGAGGGACAGATACGCAGTATTTT. This gives the protein CASRAGGTDTQYF.

The chain carries TRBV9 and TRBJ2-3; 9 nucleotides match TRBD1. Looked up from germline, CDR1 is SGDLS and CDR2 is YYNGEE. CDR3 size: 16 residues. Germline trimming cut 4 bases from V and 3 bases from J; bases unmatched to any gene: 9. Here the CDR3 DNA reads TGTGCCAGCAGCACCCGGACAGGGGACGTTACAGATACGCAGTATTTT. It specifies CASSTRTGDVTDTQYF.

The rearrangement joins TRBV27 to TRBJ1-2; perhaps TRBD1 as D (5 bases). V shed 6 bases and J shed 6 bases, with 17 bases lying between them. The germline gives CDR1 MNHEY, CDR2 SMNVEV (reference sequence). This CDR3 is built from 14 residues. CDR3 nucleotide sequence: TGTGCCAGCAGCCAATCCTGGGGGGAGGATGGCTACACCTTC. It codes for CASSQSWGEDGYTF.

The chain recombines TRBV2 with TRBJ1-1; 7 bases match TRBD1. The length of the CDR3 is 15 residues. Germline loops: CDR1 SNHLY, CDR2 FYNNEI. The J segment lost 0 bases and the V segment lost 6 bases, leaving 7 bases of the junction unmatched. CDR3 nucleotide sequence: TGTGCCAGCAGCGGGACAGCGTATATGAACACTGAAGCTTTCTTT. It is translated as CASSGTAYMNTEAFF.

V gene TRBV5-4 combines with J gene TRBJ1-1; no clear D. This CDR3 has 15 residues. CDR1 is SGHNT and CDR2 is YYREEE in the germline V gene (reference sequence). Trimming took off 0 bases at V and 3 bases at J, with 12 bases between the two ends. CDR3 loop: CASSLVRGWYTEAFF. The CDR3 DNA sequence: TGTGCCAGCAGCTTGGTGCGGGGTTGGTACACTGAAGCTTTCTTT.

The chain employs TRBV5-8 and TRBJ2-5, with 7 bases fitting TRBD2. The germline CDR1 and CDR2 sequences are SGHTS and YDEGEE. The CDR3 contains 18 residues. V dropped 3 bases and J dropped 2; count of bases not matched to a gene: 16. CDR3 sequence: CASSWVQNRDYLQETQYF. The CDR3 DNA sequence: TGTGCCAGCAGCTGGGTTCAGAACCGGGACTACCTACAAGAGACCCAGTACTTC.